A selection of T cell receptor beta chains follows, all from one sample in a study of T cell responses to AZD1222 COVID-19 vaccine. The protocol was immunoSEQ multiplex PCR, while the TCRdb copy is restricted to in-frame clones and leaves out a portion. The table shows around 80,000 clones, with around 93% occurring only once. The source material was peripheral blood, sampled 28 days after the second AZD1222 dose. These receptors originate from an adult who received the AZD1222 COVID-19 vaccine. Each CDR3 is given with its conserved first and last residue. Each record gives: J gene, D gene, clone size, V gene, CDR3 DNA, CDR3 protein. A D gene is named only where the DNA matches it firmly. Clone size, where shown, is once, few, many, or a class for clones that have expanded.

>TRBJ2-1|-|-|TRBV7-9
TGTGCCAGCAGCGCCACTAGAAGCTCCTACAATGAGCAGTTCTTC
CASSATRSSYNEQFF
>TRBJ2-1|TRBD1|-|TRBV10-3
TGTGCCATCAGTACAAACAGGGGGCAAGACTACAATGAGCAGTTCTTC
CAISTNRGQDYNEQFF
>TRBJ2-1|TRBD2|-|TRBV5-1
TGCGCCAGTGGACTAGCGGGTGCAAATGAGCAGTTCTTC
CASGLAGANEQFF
>TRBJ2-2|-|-|TRBV6-2/TRBV6-3
TGTGCCAGCAGCCCTACAGGCGGAACGAACACCGGGGAGCTGTTTTTT
CASSPTGGTNTGELFF
>TRBJ2-2|TRBD2|-|TRBV7-3
TGTGCCAGCAGCCCAACTAGCGTTAACACCGGGGAGCTGTTTTTT
CASSPTSVNTGELFF
>TRBJ2-1|-|-|TRBV11-3
TGTGCCAGCAGCTTAGGCGGGGTCTCCTACAATGAGCAGTTCTTC
CASSLGGVSYNEQFF
>TRBJ2-6|TRBD1|-|TRBV19
TGTGCCAGCGATGACAGGGTAGCTGGGGCCAACGTCCTGACTTTC
CASDDRVAGANVLTF
>TRBJ2-7|-|-|TRBV29-1
TGCAGCGTTGGAGACAACTCCTACGAGCAGTACTTC
CSVGDNSYEQYF
>TRBJ2-3|-|-|TRBV4-1
TGCGCCAGCAGCCAAGGACCGTCCACAGATACGCAGTATTTT
CASSQGPSTDTQYF
>TRBJ2-5|TRBD2|-|TRBV2
TGTGCCAGCAGTGAATTAGCGGGAGAAAGGGAGACCCAGTACTTC
CASSELAGERETQYF
>TRBJ1-3|-|-|TRBV9
TGTGCCAGCAGCGTAGCTTCAGGGGAGGCTGGAAACACCATATATTTT
CASSVASGEAGNTIYF
>TRBJ1-5|-|-|TRBV6-1
TGTGCCAGCAGTGAAACGGGCTATCAGCCCCAGCATTTT
CASSETGYQPQHF
>TRBJ1-1|TRBD1|once|TRBV27
TGTGCCAGCAGTTATCAACAGGGGACTGAAGCTTTCTTT
CASSYQQGTEAFF
>TRBJ2-1|TRBD2|-|TRBV4-3
TGCGCCAGCAGCCTCTTAGCGGGAAACTACAATGAGCAGTTCTTC
CASSLLAGNYNEQFF
>TRBJ1-2|TRBD1|few|TRBV29-1
TGCAGCGTTGAAGTGGAGGGGGCGGGCTATGGCTACACCTTC
CSVEVEGAGYGYTF
>TRBJ2-1|-|-|TRBV19
TGTGCCAGTAGTGGGGCGGACGGGGATGAGCAGTTCTTC
CASSGADGDEQFF
>TRBJ2-7|TRBD1|-|TRBV7-9
TGTGCCAGCAGCCCTAGACAGGGGGCAGAATACGAGCAGTACTTC
CASSPRQGAEYEQYF
>TRBJ2-1|-|-|TRBV7-2
TGTGCCAGCAGCAAAAACGGGGGAAGCTCCTACAATGAGCAGTTCTTC
CASSKNGGSSYNEQFF
>TRBJ1-6|-|-|TRBV18
TGTGCCAGCTCACCACCGGGGGGCTCCTATAATTCACCCCTCCACTTT
CASSPPGGSYNSPLHF
>TRBJ2-7|TRBD2|once|TRBV4-2
TGTGCCAGCAGCCAAGGGTTAGCGGGAGTTGGGGAGCAGTACTTC
CASSQGLAGVGEQYF
>TRBJ2-3|-|once|TRBV18
TGTGCCAGCTCACCACAACAGGGTTTTCCACCAGATACGCAGTATTTT
CASSPQQGFPPDTQYF
>TRBJ2-7|-|-|TRBV7-2
TGTGCCAGCAGCATCCTTTACTACGAGCAGTACTTC
CASSILYYEQYF
>TRBJ2-3|-|-|TRBV5-1
TGCGCCAGCAGCTTGGGAAGAGTCACAGATACGCAGTATTTT
CASSLGRVTDTQYF
>TRBJ1-5|-|few|TRBV28
TGTGCCAGCAGCCCCGGGTCACGGACCGGACAGCCCCAGCATTTT
CASSPGSRTGQPQHF
>TRBJ2-3|-|-|TRBV5-1
TGCGCCAGCAGCTTCCCGGGAGAAGATACGCAGTATTTT
CASSFPGEDTQYF
>TRBJ1-6|-|few|TRBV30
TGTGCCTGGAGGTCGGGACCCGGTCCCCTCCACTTT
CAWRSGPGPLHF
>TRBJ2-5|-|-|TRBV18
TGTGCCAGCTCACCAAAAGAGACCCAGTACTTC
CASSPKETQYF
>TRBJ2-2|-|-|TRBV27
TGTGCCAGCAGTATACAGGGAATAGGTAACACCGGGGAGCTGTTTTTT
CASSIQGIGNTGELFF
>TRBJ1-1|-|-|TRBV18
TGTGCCAGCTCACCAGGCGACAGATACTTCGGTGCTTTCTTT
CASSPGDRYFGAFF
>TRBJ1-2|TRBD1|-|TRBV6-2/TRBV6-3
TGTGCCAGCAGTTACACTCCCGGACAGGGGGAGGGTGGCTACACCTTC
CASSYTPGQGEGGYTF
>TRBJ1-1|-|-|TRBV6-6
TGTGCCAGCCTTTTCAACACTGAAGCTTTCTTT
CASLFNTEAFF
>TRBJ2-3|TRBD2|-|TRBV29-1
TGCAGCGTTACCTACGGACTAGCGGTGTCAGATACGCAGTATTTT
CSVTYGLAVSDTQYF
>TRBJ2-3|-|-|TRBV28
TGTGCCAGCAGTTTAGGAGGGAGCACAGATACGCAGTATTTT
CASSLGGSTDTQYF
>TRBJ1-3|-|-|TRBV12-3/TRBV12-4
TGTGCCAGCAGTTTAGAGGGGGACACCATATATTTT
CASSLEGDTIYF
>TRBJ1-1|-|-|TRBV3-1/TRBV3-2
TGTGCCAGCCGTTGGGATGTAGACACTGAAGCTTTCTTT
CASRWDVDTEAFF
>TRBJ1-6|-|-|TRBV27
TGTGCCAGCGGTCGACAGGAGCCAAATTCACCCCTCCACTTT
CASGRQEPNSPLHF